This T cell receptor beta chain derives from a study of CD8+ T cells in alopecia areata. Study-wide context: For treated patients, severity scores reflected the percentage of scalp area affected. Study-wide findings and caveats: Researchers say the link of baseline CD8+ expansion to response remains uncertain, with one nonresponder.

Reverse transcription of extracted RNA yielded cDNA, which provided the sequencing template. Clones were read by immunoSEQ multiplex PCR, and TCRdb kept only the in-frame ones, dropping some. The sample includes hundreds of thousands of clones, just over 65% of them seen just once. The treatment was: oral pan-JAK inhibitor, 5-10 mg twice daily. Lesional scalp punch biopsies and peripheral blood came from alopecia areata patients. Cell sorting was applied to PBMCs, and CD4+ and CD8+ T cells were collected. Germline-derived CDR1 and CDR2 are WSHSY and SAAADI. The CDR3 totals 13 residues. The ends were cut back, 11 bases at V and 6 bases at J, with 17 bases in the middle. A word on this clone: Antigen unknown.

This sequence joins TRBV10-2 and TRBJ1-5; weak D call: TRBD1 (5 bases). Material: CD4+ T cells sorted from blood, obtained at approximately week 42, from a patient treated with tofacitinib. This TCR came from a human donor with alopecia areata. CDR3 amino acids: CASGTGRGQPQHF. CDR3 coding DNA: TGCGCCTCCGGGACGGGGAGAGGTCAGCCCCAGCATTTT.